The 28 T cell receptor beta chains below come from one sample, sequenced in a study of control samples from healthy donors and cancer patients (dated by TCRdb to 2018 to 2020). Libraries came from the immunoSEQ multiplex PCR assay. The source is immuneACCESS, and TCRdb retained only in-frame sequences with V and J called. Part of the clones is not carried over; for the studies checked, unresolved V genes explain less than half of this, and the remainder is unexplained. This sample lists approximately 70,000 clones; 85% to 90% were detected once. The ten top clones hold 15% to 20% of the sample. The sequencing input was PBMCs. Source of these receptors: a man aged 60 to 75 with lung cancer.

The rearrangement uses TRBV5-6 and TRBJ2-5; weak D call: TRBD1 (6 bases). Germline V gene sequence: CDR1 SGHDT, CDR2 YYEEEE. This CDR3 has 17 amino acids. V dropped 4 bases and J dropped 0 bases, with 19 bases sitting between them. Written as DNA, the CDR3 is TGTGCCAGCAGCCTCACCCGTGGGGGCGGGTACCAAGAGACCCAGTACTTC. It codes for CASSLTRGGGYQETQYF.

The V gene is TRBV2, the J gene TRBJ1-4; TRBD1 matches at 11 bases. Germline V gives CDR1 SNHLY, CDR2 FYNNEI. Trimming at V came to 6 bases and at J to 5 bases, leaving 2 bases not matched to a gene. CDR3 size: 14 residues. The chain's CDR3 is CASRWTGGNEKLFF. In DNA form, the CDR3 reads TGTGCCAGCAGGTGGACAGGGGGCAATGAAAAACTGTTTTTT.

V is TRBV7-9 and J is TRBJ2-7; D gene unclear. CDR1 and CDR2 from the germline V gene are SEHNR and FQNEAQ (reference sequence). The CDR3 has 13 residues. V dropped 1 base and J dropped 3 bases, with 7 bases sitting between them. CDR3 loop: CASSLGQVYEQYV. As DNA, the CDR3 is TGTGCCAGCAGCTTAGGTCAGGTCTACGAGCAGTACGTC.

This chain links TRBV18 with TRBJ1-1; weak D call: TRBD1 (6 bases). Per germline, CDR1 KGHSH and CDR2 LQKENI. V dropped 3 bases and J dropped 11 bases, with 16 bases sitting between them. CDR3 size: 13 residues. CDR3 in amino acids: CASSPNPGDMAFF. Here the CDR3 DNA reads TGTGCCAGCTCACCTAATCCGGGGGACATGGCTTTCTTT.

Here the CDR3 DNA reads TGTGCCAGCAGCTTACAGACCACAGATACGCAGTATTTT. Amino acid sequence: CASSLQTTDTQYF. J is TRBJ2-3 and V is TRBV7-2; no reliable D call. V dropped 2 bases and J dropped 2 bases, with 5 bases sitting between them. The CDR3 consists of 13 residues. Germline V lookup: CDR1 SGHTA, CDR2 FQGNSA.

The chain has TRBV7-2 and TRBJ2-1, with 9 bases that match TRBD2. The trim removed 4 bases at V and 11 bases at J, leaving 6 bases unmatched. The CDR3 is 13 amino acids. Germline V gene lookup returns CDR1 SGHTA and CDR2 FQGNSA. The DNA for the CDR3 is TGTGCCAGCAGCTCGGGGCTAGCGGGGAAGCAGTTCTTC. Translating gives CASSSGLAGKQFF.

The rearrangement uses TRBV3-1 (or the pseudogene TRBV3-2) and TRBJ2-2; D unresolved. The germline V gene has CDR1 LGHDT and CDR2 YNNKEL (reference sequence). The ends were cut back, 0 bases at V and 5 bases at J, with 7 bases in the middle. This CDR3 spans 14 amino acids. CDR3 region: CASSQESGTGELFF. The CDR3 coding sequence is TGTGCCAGCAGCCAAGAGTCCGGGACCGGGGAGCTGTTTTTT.

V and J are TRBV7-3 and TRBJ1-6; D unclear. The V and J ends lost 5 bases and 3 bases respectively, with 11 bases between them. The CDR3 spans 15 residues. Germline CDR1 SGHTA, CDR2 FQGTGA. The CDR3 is CASSVIGNYNSPLHF. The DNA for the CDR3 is TGTGCCAGCAGCGTAATAGGGAACTATAATTCACCCCTCCACTTT.

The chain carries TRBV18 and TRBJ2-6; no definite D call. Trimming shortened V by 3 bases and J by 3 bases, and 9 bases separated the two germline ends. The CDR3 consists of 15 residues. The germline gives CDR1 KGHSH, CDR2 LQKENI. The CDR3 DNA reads TGTGCCAGCTCACCCAGCGCCTATGGGGCCAACGTCCTGACTTTC. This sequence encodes CASSPSAYGANVLTF.

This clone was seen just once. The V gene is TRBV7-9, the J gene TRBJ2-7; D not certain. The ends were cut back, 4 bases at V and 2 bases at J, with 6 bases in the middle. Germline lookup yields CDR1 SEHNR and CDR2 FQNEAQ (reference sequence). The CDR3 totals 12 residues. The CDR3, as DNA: TGTGCCAGCAGCTCCCTCCCCTACGAGCAGTACGTC. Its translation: CASSSLPYEQYV.

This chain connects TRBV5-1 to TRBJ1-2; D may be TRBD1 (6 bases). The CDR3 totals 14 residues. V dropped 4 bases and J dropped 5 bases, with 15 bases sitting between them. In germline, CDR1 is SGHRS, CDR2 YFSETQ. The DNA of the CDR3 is TGCGCCAGCAGCGGAAGGACAGAGGGGTATGGCTACACCTTC. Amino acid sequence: CASSGRTEGYGYTF.

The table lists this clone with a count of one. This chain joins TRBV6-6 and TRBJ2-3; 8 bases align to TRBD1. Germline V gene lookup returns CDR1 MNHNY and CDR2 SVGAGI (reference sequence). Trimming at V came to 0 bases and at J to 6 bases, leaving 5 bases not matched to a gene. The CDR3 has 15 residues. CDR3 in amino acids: CASSYSPGGPDTQYF. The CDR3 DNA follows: TGTGCCAGCAGTTACTCGCCAGGGGGCCCGGATACGCAGTATTTT.

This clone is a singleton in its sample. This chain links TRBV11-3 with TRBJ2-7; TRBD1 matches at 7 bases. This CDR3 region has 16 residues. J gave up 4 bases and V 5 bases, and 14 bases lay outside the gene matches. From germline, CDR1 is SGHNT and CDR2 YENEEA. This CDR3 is CASSIQPSTGMYEQYV. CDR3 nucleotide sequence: TGTGCCAGCAGCATCCAACCATCGACAGGGATGTACGAGCAGTACGTC.

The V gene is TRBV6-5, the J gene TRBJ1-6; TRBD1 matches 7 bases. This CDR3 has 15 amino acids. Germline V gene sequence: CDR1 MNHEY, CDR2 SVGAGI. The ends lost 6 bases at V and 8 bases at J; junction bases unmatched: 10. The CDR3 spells CASRGGYRGDSPLHF. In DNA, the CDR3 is TGTGCCAGCAGAGGGGGCTATCGGGGGGATTCACCCCTCCACTTT.

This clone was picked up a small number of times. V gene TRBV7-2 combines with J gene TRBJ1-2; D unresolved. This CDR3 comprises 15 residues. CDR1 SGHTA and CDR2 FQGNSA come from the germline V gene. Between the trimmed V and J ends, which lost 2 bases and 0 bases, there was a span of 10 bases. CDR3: CASSLNDIANYGYTF. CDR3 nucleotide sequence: TGTGCCAGCAGCTTAAACGATATCGCTAACTATGGCTACACCTTC. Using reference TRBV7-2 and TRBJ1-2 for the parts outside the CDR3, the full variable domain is GAGVSQSPSNKVTEKGKDVELRCDPISGHTALYWYRQSLGQGLEFLIYFQGNSAPDKSGLPSDRFSAERTGGSVSTLTIQRTQQEDSAVYLCASSLNDIANYGYTFGSGTRLTVV.

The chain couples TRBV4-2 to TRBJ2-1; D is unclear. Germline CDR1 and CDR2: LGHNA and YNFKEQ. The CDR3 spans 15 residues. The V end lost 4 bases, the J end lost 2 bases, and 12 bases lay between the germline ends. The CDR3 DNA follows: TGTGCCAGCAGCCCCTTATTAAGGGCCTACAATGAGCAGTTCTTC. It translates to CASSPLLRAYNEQFF.

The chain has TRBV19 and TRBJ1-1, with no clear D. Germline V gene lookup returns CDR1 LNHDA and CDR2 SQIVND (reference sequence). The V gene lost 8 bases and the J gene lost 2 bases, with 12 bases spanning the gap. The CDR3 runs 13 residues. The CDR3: CASETALNTEAFF. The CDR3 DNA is TGTGCCAGTGAGACGGCCCTTAACACTGAAGCTTTCTTT.

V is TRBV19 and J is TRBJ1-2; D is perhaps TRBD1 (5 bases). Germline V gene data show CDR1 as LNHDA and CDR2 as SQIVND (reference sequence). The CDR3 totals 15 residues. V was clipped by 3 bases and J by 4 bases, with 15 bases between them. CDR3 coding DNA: TGTGCCAGTAGTATGAGTTCAGGGAGGGGCTATGGCTACACCTTC. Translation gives CASSMSSGRGYGYTF. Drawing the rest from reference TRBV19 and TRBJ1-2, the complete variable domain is DGGITQSPKYLFRKEGQNVTLSCEQNLNHDAMYWYRQDPGQGLRLIYYSQIVNDFQKGDIAEGYSVSREKKESFPLTVTSAQKNPTAFYLCASSMSSGRGYGYTFGSGTRLTVV.

CDR3 region: CASSWVRDSYEQYF. The CDR3 coding sequence is TGCGCCAGCAGCTGGGTCCGGGATTCCTACGAGCAGTACTTC. The chain recombines TRBV5-1 with TRBJ2-7, with a possible D match to TRBD2 (5 bases). V lost 3 bases and J 1 base, leaving 11 bases between the germline ends. The CDR3 is made up of 14 amino acids. Germline V gene sequence: CDR1 SGHRS, CDR2 YFSETQ.

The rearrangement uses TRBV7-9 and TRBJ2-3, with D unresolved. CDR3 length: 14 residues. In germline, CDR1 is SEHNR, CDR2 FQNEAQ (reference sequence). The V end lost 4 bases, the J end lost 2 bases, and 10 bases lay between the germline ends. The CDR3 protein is CASSSWAVTDTQYF. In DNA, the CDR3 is TGTGCCAGCAGCTCGTGGGCCGTCACAGATACGCAGTATTTT.

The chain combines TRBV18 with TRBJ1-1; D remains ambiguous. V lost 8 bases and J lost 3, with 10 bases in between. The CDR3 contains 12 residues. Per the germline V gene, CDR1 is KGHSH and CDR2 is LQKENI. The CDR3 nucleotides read TGTGCCAGCCAACAAGGCGACACTGAAGCTTTCTTT. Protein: CASQQGDTEAFF.

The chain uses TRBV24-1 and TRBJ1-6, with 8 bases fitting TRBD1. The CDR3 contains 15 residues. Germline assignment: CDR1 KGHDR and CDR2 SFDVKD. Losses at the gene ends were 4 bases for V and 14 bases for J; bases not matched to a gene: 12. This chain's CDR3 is CATSDPGQASGALHF. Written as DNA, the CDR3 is TGTGCCACCAGTGACCCGGGACAGGCCTCGGGGGCCCTCCACTTT.

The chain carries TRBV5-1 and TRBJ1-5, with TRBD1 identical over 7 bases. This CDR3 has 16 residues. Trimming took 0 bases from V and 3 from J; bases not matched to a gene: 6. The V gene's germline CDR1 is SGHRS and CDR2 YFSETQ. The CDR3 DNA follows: TGCGCCAGCAGCTTGGAACCCAGGGGGTACAATCAGCCCCAGCATTTT. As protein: CASSLEPRGYNQPQHF.

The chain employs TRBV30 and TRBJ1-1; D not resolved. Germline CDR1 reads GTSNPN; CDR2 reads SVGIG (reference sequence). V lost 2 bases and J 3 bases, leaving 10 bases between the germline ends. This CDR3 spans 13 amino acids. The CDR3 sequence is CAWSLFSYTEAFF. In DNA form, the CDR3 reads TGTGCCTGGAGTCTTTTTAGTTACACTGAAGCTTTCTTT. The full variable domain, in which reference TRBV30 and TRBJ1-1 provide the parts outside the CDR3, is SQTIHQWPATLVQPVGSPLSLECTVEGTSNPNLYWYRQAAGRGLQLLFYSVGIGQISSEVPQNLSASRPQDRQFILSSKKLLLSDSGFYLCAWSLFSYTEAFFGQGTRLTVV.

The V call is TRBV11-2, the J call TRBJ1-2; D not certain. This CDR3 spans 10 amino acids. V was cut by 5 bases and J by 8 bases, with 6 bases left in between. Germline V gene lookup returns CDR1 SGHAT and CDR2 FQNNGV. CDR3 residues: CASSGRGYTF. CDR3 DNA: TGTGCCAGCAGCGGCAGAGGCTACACCTTC.

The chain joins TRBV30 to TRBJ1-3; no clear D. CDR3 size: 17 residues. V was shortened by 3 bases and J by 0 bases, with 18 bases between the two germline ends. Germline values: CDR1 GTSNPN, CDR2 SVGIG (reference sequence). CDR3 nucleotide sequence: TGTGCCTGGAGCCCCAACCGCGTCACAAACTCTGGAAACACCATATATTTT. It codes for CAWSPNRVTNSGNTIYF.

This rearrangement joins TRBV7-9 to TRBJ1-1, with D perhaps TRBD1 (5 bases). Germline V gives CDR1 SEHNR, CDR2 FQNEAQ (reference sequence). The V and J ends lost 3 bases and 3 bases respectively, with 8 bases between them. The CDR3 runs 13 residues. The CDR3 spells CASSLDTDTEAFF. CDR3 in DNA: TGTGCCAGCAGCTTGGACACCGACACTGAAGCTTTCTTT.

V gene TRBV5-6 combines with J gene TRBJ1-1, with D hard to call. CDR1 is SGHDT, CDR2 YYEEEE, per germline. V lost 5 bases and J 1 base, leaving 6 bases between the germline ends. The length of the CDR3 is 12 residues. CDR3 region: CASSQPNTEAFF. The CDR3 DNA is TGTGCCAGCAGTCAACCGAACACTGAAGCTTTCTTT.